This passage covers 20 T cell receptor beta chains from one sample sequenced in a study of blood T cell repertoires in COVID-19. Libraries were prepared by immunoSEQ multiplex PCR; TCRdb keeps only in-frame clonotypes and omits some of them. Here the sample spans under 200,000 clones, around 87% being singletons. Sequencing input: peripheral blood. These receptors all stem from a man between 18 and 35 years old with acute or convalescent COVID-19.

This clone appeared once. This rearrangement joins TRBV27 to TRBJ1-1; maybe TRBD1 (5 bases). This CDR3 contains 16 residues. V shed 2 bases and J shed 0 bases, with 13 bases lying between them. Looked up from germline, CDR1 is MNHEY and CDR2 is SMNVEV (reference sequence). The CDR3 sequence is CASSLREGVMNTEAFF. CDR3 bases: TGTGCCAGCAGTTTAAGGGAAGGGGTTATGAACACTGAAGCTTTCTTT.

This clone was seen a handful of times. The gene calls are TRBV2 and TRBJ2-1; possibly TRBD2 for D (6 bases). The length of the CDR3 is 16 residues. Trimming shortened V by 5 bases and J by 2 bases, and 16 bases separated the two germline ends. Germline V lookup: CDR1 SNHLY, CDR2 FYNNEI. The CDR3 protein is CASSTTGVDTYNEQFF. CDR3 sequence (DNA): TGTGCCAGCAGTACGACGGGGGTGGACACCTACAATGAGCAGTTCTTC.

The chain recombines TRBV14 with TRBJ1-1, with D tentatively TRBD1 (5 bases). Germline CDR1 is SGHDN and CDR2 is FVKESK. Trimming shortened V by 7 bases and J by 6 bases, and 15 bases separated the two germline ends. The CDR3 extends over 13 amino acids. The CDR3 bases are TGTGCCAGCATGCCGGGCGGGGGGGCTGAAGCTTTCTTT. Translated, it gives CASMPGGGAEAFF.

Only one count was recorded for this clone. This same CDR3 is encoded by further DNA sequences in the sample. This chain joins TRBV29-1 and TRBJ2-1, with TRBD1 matching over 10 bases. Trimming cost V 6 bases and J 10 bases; bases outside gene matches: 12. CDR3 length: 14 residues. The germline gives CDR1 SQVTM, CDR2 ANQGSEA. This CDR3 reads CSVTGQGISDEQFF. CDR3 nucleotides: TGCAGCGTAACGGGACAGGGGATTTCGGACGAGCAGTTCTTC.

CDR3 in amino acids: CASGLHGSNQPQHF. DNA of the CDR3: TGTGCCAGCGGGCTTCACGGTAGCAATCAGCCCCAGCATTTT. V is TRBV6-5 and J is TRBJ1-5; D gene unclear. V dropped 8 bases and J dropped 0 bases, with 11 bases sitting between them. Germline V lookup: CDR1 MNHEY, CDR2 SVGAGI. This CDR3 comprises 14 residues.

This clone was seen a few times. CDR3 DNA sequence: TGTGCCAGCAGCTCACAGGGGGCCGACACCATATATTTT. This codes for CASSSQGADTIYF. This chain uses TRBV5-4 with TRBJ1-3, with TRBD1 identical over 9 bases. Trimming at V came to 3 bases and at J to 8 bases, leaving 3 bases not matched to a gene. CDR1 SGHNT and CDR2 YYREEE come from the germline V gene (reference sequence). The CDR3 runs to 13 residues.

This chain connects TRBV5-1 to TRBJ1-1, with TRBD1 matching over 8 bases. From germline, CDR1 is SGHRS and CDR2 YFSETQ. The CDR3 contains 12 residues. The trim removed 3 bases at V and 8 bases at J, leaving 3 bases unmatched. The CDR3: CASSSGQGEAFF. The CDR3, as DNA: TGCGCCAGCAGCTCTGGACAGGGAGAAGCTTTCTTT. The whole variable domain, remainder taken from reference TRBV5-1 and TRBJ1-1, is KAGVTQTPRYLIKTRGQQVTLSCSPISGHRSVSWYQQTPGQGLQFLFEYFSETQRNKGNFPGRFSGRQFSNSRSEMNVSTLELGDSALYLCASSSGQGEAFFGQGTRLTVV.

The rearrangement links TRBV30 to TRBJ1-2, with 9 bases fitting TRBD1. The CDR3 has 17 residues. Per germline, CDR1 GTSNPN and CDR2 SVGIG (reference sequence). V was clipped by 1 base and J by 4 bases; unmatched bases: 13. CDR3 protein: CAWSEWDRANSFYGYTF. CDR3 nucleotides: TGTGCCTGGAGTGAATGGGACAGGGCCAACTCATTCTATGGCTACACCTTC.

The chain uses TRBV9 and TRBJ2-3, with 14 bases lining up with TRBD2. With V trimmed by 0 bases and J by 5 bases, 5 bases remained unmatched. Germline CDR1 and CDR2: SGDLS and YYNGEE. The CDR3 covers 17 residues. The CDR3 loop is CASSVGLAGGLVDTQYF. The CDR3 DNA reads TGTGCCAGCAGCGTAGGACTAGCGGGGGGGCTTGTAGATACGCAGTATTTT. The full variable domain, rest sourced from reference TRBV9 and TRBJ2-3, is DSGVTQTPKHLITATGQRVTLRCSPRSGDLSVYWYQQSLDQGLQFLIQYYNGEERAKGNILERFSAQQFPDLHSELNLSSLELGDSALYFCASSVGLAGGLVDTQYFGPGTRLTVL.

The chain has TRBV3-1 (or the pseudogene TRBV3-2) and TRBJ2-1; 8 positions agree with TRBD2. Germline trimming cut 3 bases from V and 4 bases from J; bases unmatched to any gene: 8. This CDR3 comprises 16 residues. Germline loops: CDR1 LGHDT, CDR2 YNNKEL (reference sequence). The CDR3 region is CASSHIGLAWYNEQFF. CDR3 coding DNA: TGTGCCAGCAGCCATATAGGACTAGCATGGTACAATGAGCAGTTCTTC.

The genes are TRBV24-1 and TRBJ2-3; the match to TRBD1 covers 7 bases. This CDR3 has 17 amino acids. V shed 4 bases and J 2 bases; nucleotides not matched to a gene: 11. The germline gives CDR1 KGHDR, CDR2 SFDVKD. The CDR3 DNA follows: TGTGCCACCAGTGACCGCGGACAGGTCGGGCTCACAGATACGCAGTATTTT. Encoded protein: CATSDRGQVGLTDTQYF.

The chain combines TRBV6-4 with TRBJ2-1, with 12 bases that match TRBD2. The CDR3 has 14 residues. Germline V gene lookup returns CDR1 MRHNA and CDR2 SNTAGT. J gave up 9 bases and V 6 bases, and 6 bases lay outside the gene matches. This CDR3 is CASSSTSGGSEQFF. The CDR3 nucleotides read TGTGCCAGCAGCTCGACTAGCGGGGGTAGTGAGCAGTTCTTC.

The CDR3 DNA reads TGTGCCAGCAGTCTCTCCATGACTAGCGGGGGGGCCGGCACCGGGGAGCTGTTTTTT. It is translated as CASSLSMTSGGAGTGELFF. The V gene is TRBV27, the J gene TRBJ2-2; 14 bases match TRBD2. Trimming took 5 bases from V and 4 from J; bases not matched to a gene: 12. Germline CDR1 is MNHEY and CDR2 is SMNVEV (reference sequence). This CDR3 has 19 amino acids.

The chain joins TRBV7-8 to TRBJ1-5; the D gene is possibly TRBD1 (5 bases). The CDR3 contains 16 residues. V gave up 1 base and J gave up 3 bases, with 13 bases separating them. Germline V gene data show CDR1 as SGHVS and CDR2 as FQNEAQ. CDR3 DNA: TGTGCCAGCAGCTTAGAGGTCAGGGTACACAATCAGCCCCAGCATTTT. Its protein product is CASSLEVRVHNQPQHF.

DNA for the CDR3: TGTGCCAGTACGGGGAGATCCGGAAGCTCCTACAATGAGCAGTTCTTC. This encodes CASTGRSGSSYNEQFF. This rearrangement joins TRBV19 to TRBJ2-1; possibly TRBD2 for D (5 bases). The CDR3 length is 16 residues. The V gene lost 7 bases and the J gene lost 0 bases, with 16 bases spanning the gap. Germline V lookup: CDR1 LNHDA, CDR2 SQIVND (reference sequence).

V usage is TRBV7-2 and J usage is TRBJ2-3; TRBD2 matches at 8 bases. The V gene end was trimmed by 2 bases and the J gene end by 3 bases; junction bases not matched to a gene: 4. The CDR3 totals 15 residues. Per the germline V gene, CDR1 is SGHTA and CDR2 is FQGNSA. The CDR3 here is CASSLTGGRTDTQYF. The CDR3 nucleotides are TGTGCCAGCAGCTTAACGGGGGGGCGTACAGATACGCAGTATTTT.

This rearrangement joins TRBV6-6 to TRBJ1-6, with no clear D. CDR1 is MNHNY, CDR2 SVGAGI, per germline (reference sequence). This CDR3 comprises 16 residues. Between the trimmed V and J ends, which lost 2 bases and 0 bases, there was a span of 8 bases. The CDR3 loop reads CASSYRRSSYNSPLHF. Written as DNA, the CDR3 is TGTGCCAGCAGTTACCGGCGGAGCTCCTATAATTCACCCCTCCACTTT.

The chain uses TRBV2 and TRBJ1-1; no definite D call. Trimming took 11 bases from V and 4 from J, leaving 14 bases between them. CDR3 length: 12 residues. Germline-derived CDR1 and CDR2 are SNHLY and FYNNEI. DNA for the CDR3: TGTGCCGACAACTTAGGAGGCACTGAAGCTTTCTTT. Translated, it gives CADNLGGTEAFF.

The chain uses TRBV28 and TRBJ2-1, with TRBD2 identical over 9 bases. Trimming cost V 7 bases and J 6 bases; bases outside gene matches: 13. CDR3 length: 16 residues. Germline assignment: CDR1 MDHEN and CDR2 SYDVKM. DNA of the CDR3: TGTGCCAGCACCTGGGGCGGGGGGGCTTCACGCAATGAGCAGTTCTTC. It translates to CASTWGGGASRNEQFF. Looking up the rest from reference TRBV28 and TRBJ2-1 gives the full variable domain: DVKVTQSSRYLVKRTGEKVFLECVQDMDHENMFWYRQDPGLGLRLIYFSYDVKMKEKGDIPEGYSVSREKKERFSLILESASTNQTSMYLCASTWGGGASRNEQFFGPGTRLTVL.

The CDR3: CATKGGGDHNEQFF. CDR3 nucleotide sequence: TGTGCCACCAAGGGAGGAGGGGACCACAATGAGCAGTTCTTC. The chain combines TRBV19 with TRBJ2-1, with D perhaps matching TRBD2 (6 bases). The CDR3 totals 14 residues. Trimming left V 10 bases short and J 5 bases short, with 18 bases between. Per germline, CDR1 LNHDA and CDR2 SQIVND (reference sequence).